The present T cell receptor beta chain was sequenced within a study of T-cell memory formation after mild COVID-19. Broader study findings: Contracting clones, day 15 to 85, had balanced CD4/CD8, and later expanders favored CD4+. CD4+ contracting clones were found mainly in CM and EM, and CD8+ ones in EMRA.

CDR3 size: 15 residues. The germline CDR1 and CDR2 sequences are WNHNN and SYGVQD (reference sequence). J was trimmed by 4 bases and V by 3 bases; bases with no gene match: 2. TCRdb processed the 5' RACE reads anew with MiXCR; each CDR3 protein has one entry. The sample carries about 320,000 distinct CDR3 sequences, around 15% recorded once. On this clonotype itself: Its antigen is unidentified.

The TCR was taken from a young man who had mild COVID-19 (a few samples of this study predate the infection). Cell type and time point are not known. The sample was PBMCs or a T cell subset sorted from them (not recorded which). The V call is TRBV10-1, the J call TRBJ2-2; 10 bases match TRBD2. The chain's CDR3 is CASSDTSGVTGELFF. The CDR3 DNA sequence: TGCGCCAGCAGTGACACTAGCGGGGTCACCGGGGAGCTGTTTTTT.